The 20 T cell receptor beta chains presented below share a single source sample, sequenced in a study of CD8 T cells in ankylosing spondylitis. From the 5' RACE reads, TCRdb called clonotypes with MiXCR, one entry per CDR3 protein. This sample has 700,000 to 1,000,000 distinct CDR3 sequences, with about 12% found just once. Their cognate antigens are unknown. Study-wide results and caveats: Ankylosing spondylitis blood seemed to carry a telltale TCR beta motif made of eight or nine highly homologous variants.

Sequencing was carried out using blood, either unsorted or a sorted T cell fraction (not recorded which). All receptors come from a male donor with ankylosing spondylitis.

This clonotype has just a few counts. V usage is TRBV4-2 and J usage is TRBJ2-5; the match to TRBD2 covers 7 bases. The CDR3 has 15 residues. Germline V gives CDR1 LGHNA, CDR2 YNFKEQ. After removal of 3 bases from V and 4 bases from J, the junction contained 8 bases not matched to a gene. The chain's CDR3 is CASSQGGGNLETQYF. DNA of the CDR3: TGTGCCAGCAGCCAGGGCGGGGGAAATTTAGAGACCCAGTACTTC.

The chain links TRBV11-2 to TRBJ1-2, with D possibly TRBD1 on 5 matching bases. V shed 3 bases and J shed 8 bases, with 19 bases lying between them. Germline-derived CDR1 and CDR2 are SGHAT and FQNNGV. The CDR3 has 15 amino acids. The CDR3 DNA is TGTGCCAGCAGCTTCCGGGACGGGCCCCGGGGAGGCTACACCTTC. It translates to CASSFRDGPRGGYTF.

CDR3 nucleotides: TGTGCCAGCAGCTTAGGGGTAGCGGTCCTATCCTACGAGCAGTACTTC. Protein product: CASSLGVAVLSYEQYF. The V gene is TRBV7-2, the J gene TRBJ2-7; possibly TRBD2 for D (6 bases). Germline CDR1 and CDR2: SGHTA and FQGNSA. CDR3 length: 16 residues. V lost 1 base, J lost 1 base, and 14 bases lay in between.

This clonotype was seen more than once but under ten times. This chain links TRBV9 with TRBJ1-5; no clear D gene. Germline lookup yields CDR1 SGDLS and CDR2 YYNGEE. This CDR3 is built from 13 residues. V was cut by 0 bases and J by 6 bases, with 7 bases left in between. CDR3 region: CASSVAYGQPQHF. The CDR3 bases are TGTGCCAGCAGCGTAGCATACGGTCAGCCCCAGCATTTT.

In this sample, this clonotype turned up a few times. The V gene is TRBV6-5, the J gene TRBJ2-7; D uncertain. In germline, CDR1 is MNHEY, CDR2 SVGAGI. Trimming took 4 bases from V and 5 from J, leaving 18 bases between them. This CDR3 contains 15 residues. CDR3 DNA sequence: TGTGCCAGCAGTTCACCCCGAACCTCTTTACACGAGCAGTACTTC. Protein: CASSSPRTSLHEQYF.

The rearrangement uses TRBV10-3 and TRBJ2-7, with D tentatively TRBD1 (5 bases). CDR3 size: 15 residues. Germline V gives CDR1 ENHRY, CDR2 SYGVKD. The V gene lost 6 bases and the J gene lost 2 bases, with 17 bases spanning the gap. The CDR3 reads CAISDSRGRTYEQYF. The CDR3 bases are TGTGCCATCAGCGATTCAAGGGGCCGGACCTACGAGCAGTACTTC.

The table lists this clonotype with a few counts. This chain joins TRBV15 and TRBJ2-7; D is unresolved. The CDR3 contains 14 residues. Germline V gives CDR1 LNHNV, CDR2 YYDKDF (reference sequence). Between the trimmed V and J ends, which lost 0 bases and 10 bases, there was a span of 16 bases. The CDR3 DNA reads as TGTGCCACCAGCAGAGAATTTACGGCTGTCGAACAGTACTTC. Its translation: CATSREFTAVEQYF.

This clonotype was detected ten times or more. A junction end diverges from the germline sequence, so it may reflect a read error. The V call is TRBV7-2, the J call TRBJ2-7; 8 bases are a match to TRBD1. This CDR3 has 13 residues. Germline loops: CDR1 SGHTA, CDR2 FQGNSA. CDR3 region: CASSLGTGYEQYF. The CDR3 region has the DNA TGCGCCAGCAGCTTGGGGACAGGCTACGAGCAGTACTTC.

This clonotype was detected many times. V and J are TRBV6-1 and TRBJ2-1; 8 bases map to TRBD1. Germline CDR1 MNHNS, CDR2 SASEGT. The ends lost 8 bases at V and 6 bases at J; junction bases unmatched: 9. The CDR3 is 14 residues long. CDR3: CASAALTGGNEQFF. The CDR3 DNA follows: TGTGCCAGCGCCGCGCTAACAGGGGGCAATGAGCAGTTCTTC.

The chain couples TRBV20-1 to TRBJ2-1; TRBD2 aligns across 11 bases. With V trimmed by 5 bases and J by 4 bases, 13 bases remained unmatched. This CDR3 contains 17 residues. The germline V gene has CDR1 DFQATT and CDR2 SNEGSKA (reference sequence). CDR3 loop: CSAGPGTSGWGYNEQFF. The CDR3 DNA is TGCAGTGCTGGCCCCGGGACTAGCGGATGGGGATACAATGAGCAGTTCTTC.

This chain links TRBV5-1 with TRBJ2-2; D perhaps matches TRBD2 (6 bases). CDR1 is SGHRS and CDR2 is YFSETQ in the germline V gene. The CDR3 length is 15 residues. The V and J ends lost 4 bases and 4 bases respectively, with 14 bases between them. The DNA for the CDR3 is TGCGCCAGCAGCCCGGGGGACTCCCGCACCGGGGAGCTGTTTTTT. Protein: CASSPGDSRTGELFF.

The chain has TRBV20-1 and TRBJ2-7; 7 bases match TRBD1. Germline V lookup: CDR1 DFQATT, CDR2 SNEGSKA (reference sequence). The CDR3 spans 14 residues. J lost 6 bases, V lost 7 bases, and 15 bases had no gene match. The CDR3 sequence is CSVREGAQTSEQYF. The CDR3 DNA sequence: TGCAGTGTACGAGAGGGGGCGCAGACTTCCGAGCAGTACTTC.

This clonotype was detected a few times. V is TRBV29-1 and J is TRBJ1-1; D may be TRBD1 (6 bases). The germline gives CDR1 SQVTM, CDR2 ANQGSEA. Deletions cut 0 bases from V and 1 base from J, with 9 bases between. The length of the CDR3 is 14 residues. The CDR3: CSVEERGGNTEAFF. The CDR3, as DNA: TGCAGCGTTGAAGAACGAGGGGGGAACACTGAAGCTTTCTTT.

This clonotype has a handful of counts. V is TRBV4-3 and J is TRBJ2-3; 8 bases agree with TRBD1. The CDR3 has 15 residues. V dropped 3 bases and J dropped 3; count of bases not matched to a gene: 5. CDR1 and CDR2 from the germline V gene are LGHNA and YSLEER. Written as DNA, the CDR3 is TGCGCCAGCAGCCAGTTGGACAGGGATACAGATACGCAGTATTTT. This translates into CASSQLDRDTDTQYF.

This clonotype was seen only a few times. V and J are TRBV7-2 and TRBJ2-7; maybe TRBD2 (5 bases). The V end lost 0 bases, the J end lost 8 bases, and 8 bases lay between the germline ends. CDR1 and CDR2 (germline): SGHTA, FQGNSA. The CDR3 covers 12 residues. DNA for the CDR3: TGTGCCAGCAGCTTAGCCCGGGAAAAGCAGTACTTC. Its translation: CASSLAREKQYF.

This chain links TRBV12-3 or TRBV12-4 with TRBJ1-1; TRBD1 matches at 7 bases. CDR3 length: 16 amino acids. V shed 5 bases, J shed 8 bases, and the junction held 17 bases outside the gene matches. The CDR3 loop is CASSGAPGTDWMEAFF. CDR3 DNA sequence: TGTGCCAGCAGTGGTGCTCCCGGGACAGACTGGATGGAAGCTTTCTTT.

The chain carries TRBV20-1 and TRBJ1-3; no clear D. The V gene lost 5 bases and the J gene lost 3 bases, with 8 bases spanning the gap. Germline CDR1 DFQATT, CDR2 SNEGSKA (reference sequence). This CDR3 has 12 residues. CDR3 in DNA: TGCAGTGCTCCCTCGGATGGAAACACCATATATTTT. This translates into CSAPSDGNTIYF.

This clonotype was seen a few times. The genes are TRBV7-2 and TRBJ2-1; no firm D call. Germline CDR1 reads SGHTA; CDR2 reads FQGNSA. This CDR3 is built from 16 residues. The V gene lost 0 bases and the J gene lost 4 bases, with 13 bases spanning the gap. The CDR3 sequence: CASSLAGVPHYNEQFF. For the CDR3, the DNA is TGTGCCAGCAGCTTAGCTGGTGTCCCCCATTACAATGAGCAGTTCTTC.

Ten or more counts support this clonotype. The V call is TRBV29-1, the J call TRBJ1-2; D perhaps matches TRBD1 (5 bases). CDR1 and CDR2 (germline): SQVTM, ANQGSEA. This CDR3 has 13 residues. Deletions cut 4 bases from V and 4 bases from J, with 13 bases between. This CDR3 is CSVVPGEIYGYTF. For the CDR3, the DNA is TGCAGCGTTGTCCCGGGGGAGATCTATGGCTACACCTTC.

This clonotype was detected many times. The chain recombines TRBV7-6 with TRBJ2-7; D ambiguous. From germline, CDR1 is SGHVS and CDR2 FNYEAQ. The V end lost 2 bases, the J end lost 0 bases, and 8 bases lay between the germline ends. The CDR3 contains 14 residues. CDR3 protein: CASSLNFLSYEQYF. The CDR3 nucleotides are TGTGCCAGCAGCTTAAACTTCCTCTCCTACGAGCAGTACTTC.